Listed below are T cell receptor beta chains from one sample, sequenced in a study of cytomegalovirus exposure and HLA in healthy donors. Produced via immunoSEQ multiplex PCR; TCRdb's table is partial and in-frame only. The sample consists of 130,000 or so clones, under 70% of them appearing once. The material sequenced was PBMCs. Every receptor here comes from a woman aged 55-70 years in good health and CMV-seronegative. Each CDR3 is given with its conserved first and last residue. Each record gives: D gene, clone size, V gene, J gene, CDR3 protein. D genes are given only for firm matches. Size tells how often a clone was seen (once, few, many) or the class of an expanded clone, and some rows leave it out.

d_gene: TRBD2
abundance: NA
v_gene: TRBV6-5
j_gene: TRBJ2-4
CDR3aa: CASSAGGPSKNIQYF

d_gene: TRBD2
abundance: few
v_gene: TRBV5-8
j_gene: TRBJ2-1
CDR3aa: CASSFRTSIYNEQFF

d_gene: NA
abundance: NA
v_gene: TRBV5-1
j_gene: TRBJ1-5
CDR3aa: CASSLAGNQPQHF

d_gene: NA
abundance: NA
v_gene: TRBV29-1
j_gene: TRBJ2-1
CDR3aa: CSVVRGRAGEQFF

d_gene: NA
abundance: few
v_gene: TRBV5-1
j_gene: TRBJ1-1
CDR3aa: CASSWKGDGIYGTEAFF

d_gene: TRBD2
abundance: NA
v_gene: TRBV7-2
j_gene: TRBJ2-3
CDR3aa: CASSFGGRNTDTQYF

d_gene: NA
abundance: medium-sized
v_gene: TRBV2
j_gene: TRBJ1-5
CDR3aa: CASSERAGYSNQPQHF

d_gene: NA
abundance: NA
v_gene: TRBV6-5
j_gene: TRBJ1-1
CDR3aa: CASKRGLVEAFF

d_gene: NA
abundance: NA
v_gene: TRBV6-5
j_gene: TRBJ2-1
CDR3aa: CASSTQFNEQFF

d_gene: NA
abundance: NA
v_gene: TRBV29-1
j_gene: TRBJ1-1
CDR3aa: CSGSGNTEAFF

d_gene: TRBD1
abundance: NA
v_gene: TRBV19
j_gene: TRBJ2-7
CDR3aa: CASSPGQGPSYEQYF

d_gene: TRBD1
abundance: NA
v_gene: TRBV7-3
j_gene: TRBJ1-5
CDR3aa: CASSQSGGLQPQHF

d_gene: NA
abundance: NA
v_gene: TRBV7-2
j_gene: TRBJ2-1
CDR3aa: CASSLVNEQFF

d_gene: NA
abundance: NA
v_gene: TRBV19
j_gene: TRBJ2-7
CDR3aa: CASSMGPGGGYEQYF

d_gene: TRBD2
abundance: NA
v_gene: TRBV7-8
j_gene: TRBJ2-2
CDR3aa: CASSILAGATGELFF

d_gene: TRBD2
abundance: NA
v_gene: TRBV5-1
j_gene: TRBJ2-3
CDR3aa: CASRLAGGTDTQYF

d_gene: TRBD2
abundance: few
v_gene: TRBV7-9
j_gene: TRBJ2-5
CDR3aa: CSSSLPASGPKETQYF

d_gene: TRBD2
abundance: once
v_gene: TRBV5-4
j_gene: TRBJ2-5
CDR3aa: CASSRELAGGRSQETQYF

d_gene: NA
abundance: NA
v_gene: TRBV6-6
j_gene: TRBJ1-2
CDR3aa: CASRSRQRYGYTF

d_gene: TRBD1
abundance: NA
v_gene: TRBV4-1
j_gene: TRBJ2-7
CDR3aa: CASSHVGDRDNKQYF

d_gene: TRBD1
abundance: NA
v_gene: TRBV5-1
j_gene: TRBJ1-1
CDR3aa: CASSFGGQDIEAFF

d_gene: TRBD2
abundance: NA
v_gene: TRBV27
j_gene: TRBJ2-7
CDR3aa: CASSFSGSGGSYEQYF

d_gene: NA
abundance: NA
v_gene: TRBV13
j_gene: TRBJ2-5
CDR3aa: CASSLTRRAYQETQYF

d_gene: NA
abundance: once
v_gene: TRBV9
j_gene: TRBJ1-2
CDR3aa: CASSGPAGYGYTF

d_gene: NA
abundance: NA
v_gene: TRBV6-5
j_gene: TRBJ1-3
CDR3aa: CASGASSGNTIYF

d_gene: NA
abundance: NA
v_gene: TRBV7-3
j_gene: TRBJ1-3
CDR3aa: CASSFPPHGGTMYF

d_gene: TRBD1
abundance: few
v_gene: TRBV6-5
j_gene: TRBJ1-6
CDR3aa: CASSVRGPSPLHF

d_gene: NA
abundance: NA
v_gene: TRBV6-5
j_gene: TRBJ1-1
CDR3aa: CASSRPGHLNTEAFF

d_gene: TRBD2
abundance: NA
v_gene: TRBV7-2
j_gene: TRBJ2-1
CDR3aa: CASSEAGGRAINEQFF

d_gene: NA
abundance: NA
v_gene: TRBV20-1
j_gene: TRBJ2-7
CDR3aa: CNQGAYEQYF

d_gene: NA
abundance: few
v_gene: TRBV7-2
j_gene: TRBJ2-2
CDR3aa: CASSRGTSHTGELFF

d_gene: TRBD2
abundance: NA
v_gene: TRBV11-1
j_gene: TRBJ2-2
CDR3aa: CASSPGLAGGASTGELFF

d_gene: NA
abundance: NA
v_gene: TRBV6-5
j_gene: TRBJ2-2
CDR3aa: CASSRTGLGTGELFF

d_gene: NA
abundance: NA
v_gene: TRBV14
j_gene: TRBJ2-3
CDR3aa: CASSARGPTDTQYF

d_gene: NA
abundance: NA
v_gene: TRBV12-5
j_gene: TRBJ1-1
CDR3aa: CAGGLGGGTEAFF

d_gene: TRBD2
abundance: NA
v_gene: TRBV10-3
j_gene: TRBJ2-1
CDR3aa: CASSGGQNEQFF

d_gene: TRBD1
abundance: few
v_gene: TRBV5-4
j_gene: TRBJ2-2
CDR3aa: CASSSGQRRSGELFF

d_gene: NA
abundance: NA
v_gene: TRBV6-5
j_gene: TRBJ1-5
CDR3aa: CASSLGAGNPPQHF

d_gene: NA
abundance: NA
v_gene: TRBV2
j_gene: TRBJ2-7
CDR3aa: CASTQWATYEQYF